The clone carrying this T cell receptor beta chain was recorded a few times. The antigen is unknown. Because the CDR3's place on the DNA is in doubt, the DNA is left out and the CDR3 is given as listed by TCRdb. This specimen belongs to a study of vaccination and CD4 T cells after COVID-19. Sequencing of the DNA from cultured CD4+ T cells was carried out with the Oncomine TCR Beta short-read assay. TCRdb passed the PCR reads through MiXCR, listing each CDR3 protein once. The repertoire holds about 12,000 distinct CDR3 sequences, with 45% to 70% as singletons. Noted treatment: roughly nine-day PBMC culture with coronavirus spike peptide pools or control peptides (ViraFEST assay). The CDR3 has 16 residues if both end residues are counted.

The sequenced sample was CD4+ T cells from blood, cultured in vitro. The clonotype was recovered from a human donor who had recovered from COVID-19. The J gene is TRBJ1-1, the V gene TRBV7-5. TRBV7-5 is recorded as a pseudogene. The CDR3 reads CISVSEADIWDTEAFF.